This TCR beta chain was obtained from a study of cytomegalovirus exposure and HLA in healthy donors. Study-wide results and caveats: Within the data, a cluster of highly shared sequence variants was likely a sequencing artifact. The only immune exposure information that was available was CMV serostatus.

J lost 3 bases, V lost 2 bases, and 1 base had no gene match. CDR1 SGHRS and CDR2 YFSETQ come from the germline V gene. The CDR3 is made up of 13 amino acids. Both 60 Vbeta primers and 13 Jbeta primers went into the PCR. Assay: immunoSEQ multiplex PCR; the TCRdb copy retains only in-frame clones and omits some. The repertoire holds 120,000 to 150,000 clones, with about 83% as singletons. About this clone: The antigen remains unidentified.

Sample: PBMCs. The V call is TRBV5-1, the J call TRBJ2-5, with TRBD1 matching over 7 bases. The sequence derives from a man aged 35 to 55 in good health and CMV-seropositive. DNA for the CDR3: TGCGCCAGCAGCTTCGGGACAGAAGAGACCCAGTACTTC. Its protein is CASSFGTEETQYF.